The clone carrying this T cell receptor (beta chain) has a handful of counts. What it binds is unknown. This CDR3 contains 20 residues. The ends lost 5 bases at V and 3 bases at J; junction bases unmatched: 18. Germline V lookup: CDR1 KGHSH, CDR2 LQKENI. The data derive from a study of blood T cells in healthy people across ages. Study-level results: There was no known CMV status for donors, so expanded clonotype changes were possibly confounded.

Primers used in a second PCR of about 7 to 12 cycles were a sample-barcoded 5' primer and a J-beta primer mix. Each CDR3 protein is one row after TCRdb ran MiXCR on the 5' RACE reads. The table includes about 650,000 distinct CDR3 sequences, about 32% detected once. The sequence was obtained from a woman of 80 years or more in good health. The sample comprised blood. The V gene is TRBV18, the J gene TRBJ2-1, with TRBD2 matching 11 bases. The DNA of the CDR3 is TGTGCCAGCTCAAGCGTTGTACTAGCGGGGGCCGTGGGCGACTACAATGAGCAGTTCTTC. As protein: CASSSVVLAGAVGDYNEQFF.